This passage covers 2 T cell receptor beta chains from one sample sequenced in a study of blood T cell repertoires in COVID-19 (dated by TCRdb to 2018 to 2021). Receptor amplification or capture employed the immunoSEQ multiplex PCR assay. TCRdb limited this immuneACCESS table to in-frame rearrangements with V and J called. A share of clones is missing; checked studies link under half to unresolved V genes, and the rest is unexplained. This sample lists around 180,000 clones; about 85% were detected once. The ten biggest clones cover more than 8% of the sample. Sample: peripheral blood. These receptors were collected from an elderly woman with acute or convalescent COVID-19.

The sample holds a few counts of this clone. V is TRBV5-1 and J is TRBJ2-1; 11 bases map to TRBD2. Germline CDR1 reads SGHRS; CDR2 reads YFSETQ. V shed 3 bases, J shed 7 bases, and the junction held 6 bases outside the gene matches. This CDR3 spans 15 amino acids. CDR3 in DNA: TGCGCCAGCAGCTCGATAGCGGGAGGGAGGAATGAGCAGTTCTTC. Its protein product is CASSSIAGGRNEQFF.

This chain joins TRBV6-5 and TRBJ2-1, with a weak D call TRBD2 (5 bases). The CDR3 sequence is 14 residues long. The V gene lost 4 bases and the J gene lost 10 bases, with 17 bases spanning the gap. Germline V gives CDR1 MNHEY, CDR2 SVGAGI. The CDR3 nucleotides are TGTGCCAGCAGTTTGAACCTAGCTCCGAGAGAGCAGTTCTTC. This translates into CASSLNLAPREQFF.